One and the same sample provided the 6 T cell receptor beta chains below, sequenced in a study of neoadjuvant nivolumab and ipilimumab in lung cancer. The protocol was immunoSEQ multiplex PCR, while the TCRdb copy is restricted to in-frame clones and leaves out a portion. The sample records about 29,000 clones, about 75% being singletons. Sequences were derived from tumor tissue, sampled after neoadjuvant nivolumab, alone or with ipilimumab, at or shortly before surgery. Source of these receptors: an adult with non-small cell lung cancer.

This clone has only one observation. For the CDR3, the DNA is TGTGCCAGCAGTGACCGGGTGACTAGCGGGGGGCATGAGCAGTTCTTC. Amino acid sequence: CASSDRVTSGGHEQFF. V is TRBV7-2 and J is TRBJ2-1, with 13 positions matching TRBD2. J gave up 8 bases and V 6 bases, and 10 bases lay outside the gene matches. Germline lookup yields CDR1 SGHTA and CDR2 FQGNSA. The CDR3 runs to 16 residues.

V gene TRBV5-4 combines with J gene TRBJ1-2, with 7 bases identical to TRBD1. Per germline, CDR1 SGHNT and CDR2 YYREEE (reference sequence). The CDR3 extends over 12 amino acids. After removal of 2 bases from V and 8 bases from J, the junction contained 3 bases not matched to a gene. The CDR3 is CASSLGGAGYTF. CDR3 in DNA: TGTGCCAGCAGCTTAGGGGGCGCGGGCTACACCTTC.

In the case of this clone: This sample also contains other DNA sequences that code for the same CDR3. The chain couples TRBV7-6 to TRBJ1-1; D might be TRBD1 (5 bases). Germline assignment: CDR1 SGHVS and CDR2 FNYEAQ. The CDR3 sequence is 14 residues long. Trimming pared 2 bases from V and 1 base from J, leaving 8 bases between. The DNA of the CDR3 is TGTGCCAGCAGCTTAAACGGACAGAACACTGAAGCTTTCTTT. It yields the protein CASSLNGQNTEAFF.

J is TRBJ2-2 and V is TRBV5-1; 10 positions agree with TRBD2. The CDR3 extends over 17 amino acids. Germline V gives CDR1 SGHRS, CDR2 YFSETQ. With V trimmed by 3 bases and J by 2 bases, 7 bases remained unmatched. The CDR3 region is CASSSLLAGANTGELFF. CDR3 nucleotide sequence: TGCGCCAGCAGCTCCCTTCTAGCGGGGGCAAACACCGGGGAGCTGTTTTTT. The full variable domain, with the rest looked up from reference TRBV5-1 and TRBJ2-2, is KAGVTQTPRYLIKTRGQQVTLSCSPISGHRSVSWYQQTPGQGLQFLFEYFSETQRNKGNFPGRFSGRQFSNSRSEMNVSTLELGDSALYLCASSSLLAGANTGELFFGEGSRLTVL.

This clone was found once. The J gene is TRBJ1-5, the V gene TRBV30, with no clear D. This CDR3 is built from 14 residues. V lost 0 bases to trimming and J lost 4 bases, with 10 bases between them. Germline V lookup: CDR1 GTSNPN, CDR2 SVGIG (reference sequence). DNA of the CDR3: TGTGCCTGGAGTGTATTATCGGGAAATCAGCCCCAGCATTTT. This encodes CAWSVLSGNQPQHF.

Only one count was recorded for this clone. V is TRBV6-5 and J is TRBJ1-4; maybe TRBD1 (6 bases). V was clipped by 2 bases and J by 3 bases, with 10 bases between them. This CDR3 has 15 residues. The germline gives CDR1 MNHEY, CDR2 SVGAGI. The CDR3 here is CASSYRGTANEKLFF. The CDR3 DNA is TGTGCCAGCAGTTACAGGGGGACCGCTAATGAAAAACTGTTTTTT.